The 15 T cell receptor beta chains below were found in one sample sequenced in a study. TCRdb itself ran the 5' RACE reads through MiXCR, one entry per CDR3 protein. The top ten clones hold over 2% of a sample with about 62,000 distinct CDR3 sequences, 30% of them seen once. Specimen: tumor-infiltrating naive CD4+ T cells sorted from the breast tumor. Described subset: naive CD4+ T cells, CD4+CD45RA+CD25-. These receptors all stem from a female donor with breast cancer.

This clonotype was detected many times. The chain uses TRBV29-1 and TRBJ1-5; no firm D call. Germline CDR1 and CDR2: SQVTM and ANQGSEA. V gave up 4 bases and J gave up 6 bases, with 13 bases separating them. CDR3 length equals 13 residues. As DNA, the CDR3 is TGCAGCGTTGTTAGCTCTCCAGGTCAGCCCCAGCATTTT. Amino acid sequence: CSVVSSPGQPQHF.

The chain carries TRBV5-1 and TRBJ2-1; D perhaps matches TRBD1 (6 bases). Germline CDR1 reads SGHRS; CDR2 reads YFSETQ. Trimming cost V 0 bases and J 9 bases, with 13 bases left between them. The CDR3 sequence is 14 residues long. The CDR3 here is CASSLGNVGGEQFF. In DNA, the CDR3 is TGCGCCAGCAGCTTGGGGAATGTAGGGGGTGAGCAGTTCTTC. Filled out from reference TRBV5-1 and TRBJ2-1, the complete variable domain reads KAGVTQTPRYLIKTRGQQVTLSCSPISGHRSVSWYQQTPGQGLQFLFEYFSETQRNKGNFPGRFSGRQFSNSRSEMNVSTLELGDSALYLCASSLGNVGGEQFFGPGTRLTVL.

This clonotype is classed as medium-sized. J is TRBJ1-6 and V is TRBV15; 7 positions agree with TRBD1. V was pared by 0 bases and J by 6 bases, with 8 bases of the junction left unmatched. The CDR3 sequence is 17 residues long. Germline CDR1 reads LNHNV; CDR2 reads YYDKDF (reference sequence). Here the CDR3 DNA reads TGTGCCACCAGCAGAGATTCCCCGACAGGGAGTAATTCACCCCTCCACTTT. It encodes CATSRDSPTGSNSPLHF.

This clonotype was picked up one time. One junction end disagrees with the germline gene, perhaps due to a read error. The V and J genes are TRBV29-1 and TRBJ2-3; D gene uncertain. The CDR3 is 12 residues long. Germline CDR1 reads SQVTM; CDR2 reads ANQGSEA. The CDR3 loop reads CGVRKPSDTQYF. DNA of the CDR3: TGCGGCGTCCGAAAGCCCTCAGATACGCAGTATTTT.

V is TRBV5-1 and J is TRBJ2-3; 11 nucleotides align to TRBD2. CDR1 is SGHRS and CDR2 is YFSETQ in the germline V gene. This CDR3 is built from 16 residues. J gave up 0 bases and V 4 bases, and 4 bases lay outside the gene matches. CDR3 bases: TGCGCCAGCAGCCAGGGACTAGCGGAAAGCACAGATACGCAGTATTTT. It is translated as CASSQGLAESTDTQYF.

The chain recombines TRBV6-1 with TRBJ1-6; D gene ambiguous. CDR1 MNHNS and CDR2 SASEGT come from the germline V gene. The CDR3 sequence is 13 residues long. V was pared by 6 bases and J by 5 bases, with 8 bases between. The CDR3 loop is CASRREHNSPLHF. CDR3 coding DNA: TGTGCCAGCAGACGGGAACATAATTCACCCCTCCACTTT.

This clonotype was observed many times. The chain employs TRBV4-1 and TRBJ1-2; TRBD1 is a possible D gene (5 bases). CDR3 length: 16 residues. Trimming took off 0 bases at V and 4 bases at J, with 15 bases between the two ends. Germline V lookup: CDR1 MGHRA, CDR2 YSYEKL. CDR3 residues: CASSQEGPNPAYGYTF. DNA for the CDR3: TGCGCCAGCAGCCAAGAGGGGCCTAACCCTGCCTATGGCTACACCTTC.

In its sample, this clonotype was seen many times. The chain recombines TRBV20-1 with TRBJ1-1; D unresolved. Per the germline V gene, CDR1 is DFQATT and CDR2 is SNEGSKA (reference sequence). This CDR3 is built from 14 residues. The V end lost 5 bases, the J end lost 3 bases, and 16 bases lay between the germline ends. CDR3 region: CSAVVIEWDTEAFF. In nucleotides, the CDR3 is TGCAGTGCTGTAGTAATCGAGTGGGACACTGAAGCTTTCTTT.

This clonotype appeared a few times. The gene calls are TRBV7-2 and TRBJ2-1; D tentatively reads TRBD1 or TRBD2 (6 bases each). The CDR3 sequence is 16 residues long. CDR1 SGHTA and CDR2 FQGNSA come from the germline V gene. Trimming cost V 4 bases and J 10 bases, with 23 bases left between them. CDR3 bases: TGTGCCAGCAGCTCTATAGCGGCCCAAATGGGGGCCGAGCAGTTCTTC. This sequence encodes CASSSIAAQMGAEQFF.

This clonotype was counted only a few times. The chain is built from TRBV30 and TRBJ2-1; 9 bases align to TRBD1. Germline V CDR1 and CDR2: GTSNPN, SVGIG (reference sequence). The J segment lost 15 bases and the V segment lost 0 bases, leaving 6 bases of the junction unmatched. The CDR3 is 12 residues long. CDR3 amino acids: CAWSVGGTGRFF. The CDR3 DNA sequence: TGTGCCTGGAGTGTGGGGGGGACAGGGAGGTTCTTC.

This clonotype was seen many times. The chain is built from TRBV11-1 and TRBJ2-2, with D possibly matching TRBD2 (5 bases). Trimming left V 3 bases short and J 5 bases short, with 10 bases between. The germline V gene has CDR1 SGHAT and CDR2 FQDESV (reference sequence). The CDR3 sequence is 14 residues long. For the CDR3, the DNA is TGTGCCAGCAGCTTGAGGGCCGGGACCGGGGAGCTGTTTTTT. Protein product: CASSLRAGTGELFF. The full variable domain, rest sourced from reference TRBV11-1 and TRBJ2-2, is EAEVAQSPRYKITEKSQAVAFWCDPISGHATLYWYRQILGQGPELLVQFQDESVVDDSQLPKDRFSAERLKGVDSTLKIQPAELGDSAMYLCASSLRAGTGELFFGEGSRLTVL.

Comment on this clonotype: A read error may explain this, as a much larger clone is one base away. The chain links TRBV27 to TRBJ1-6; tentative D call: TRBD1 (6 bases). Germline V gene lookup returns CDR1 MNHEY and CDR2 SMNVEV (reference sequence). The CDR3 runs to 15 residues. The CDR3 DNA reads TGTGCCAGCAGTTTAACGACAGGTCGTAATACACCCCTCCACTTT. It specifies CASSLTTGRNTPLHF.

This clonotype came up a few times. The chain uses TRBV5-1 and TRBJ2-3; TRBD2 matches 7 bases. Germline V gives CDR1 SGHRS, CDR2 YFSETQ. Losses at the gene ends were 0 bases for V and 2 bases for J; bases not matched to a gene: 3. The CDR3 is 15 amino acids. The CDR3 sequence is CASSLDLAATDTQYF. DNA for the CDR3: TGCGCCAGCAGCTTGGATCTAGCGGCCACAGATACGCAGTATTTT. Looking up the rest from reference TRBV5-1 and TRBJ2-3 gives the full variable domain: KAGVTQTPRYLIKTRGQQVTLSCSPISGHRSVSWYQQTPGQGLQFLFEYFSETQRNKGNFPGRFSGRQFSNSRSEMNVSTLELGDSALYLCASSLDLAATDTQYFGPGTRLTVL.

The gene calls are TRBV2 and TRBJ1-4; D is unresolved. The CDR3 loop spans 14 amino acids. With 3 bases removed from V and 10 bases from J, the gap between germline ends came to 15 bases. Germline values: CDR1 SNHLY, CDR2 FYNNEI. In DNA form, the CDR3 reads TGTGCCAGCAGTGAGGAGCGAGAAGGTGGAAAACTGTTTTTT. Translating gives CASSEEREGGKLFF. Complete variable domain (other parts from reference TRBV2 and TRBJ1-4): EPEVTQTPSHQVTQMGQEVILRCVPISNHLYFYWYRQILGQKVEFLVSFYNNEISEKSEIFDDQFSVERPDGSNFTLKIRSTKLEDSAMYFCASSEEREGGKLFFGSGTQLSVL.

In its sample, this clonotype was seen many times. J is TRBJ1-1 and V is TRBV5-1; 8 nucleotides match TRBD1. The J segment lost 3 bases and the V segment lost 0 bases, leaving 7 bases of the junction unmatched. This CDR3 is built from 16 residues. Germline V gene sequence: CDR1 SGHRS, CDR2 YFSETQ. The CDR3 sequence is CASSLVQGAEDTEAFF. CDR3 nucleotide sequence: TGCGCCAGCAGCTTGGTTCAGGGGGCGGAGGACACTGAAGCTTTCTTT.